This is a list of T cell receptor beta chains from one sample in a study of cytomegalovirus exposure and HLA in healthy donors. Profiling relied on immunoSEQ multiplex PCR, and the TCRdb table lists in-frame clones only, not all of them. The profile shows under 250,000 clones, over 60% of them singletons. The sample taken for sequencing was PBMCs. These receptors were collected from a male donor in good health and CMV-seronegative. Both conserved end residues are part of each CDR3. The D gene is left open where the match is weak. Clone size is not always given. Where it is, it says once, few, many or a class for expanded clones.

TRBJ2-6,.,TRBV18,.,CASSPTGTGANVLTF,TGTGCCAGCTCCCCCACGGGAACTGGGGCCAACGTCCTGACTTTC
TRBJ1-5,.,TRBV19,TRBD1,CASSPYRDSQRDQPQHF,TGTGCCAGTAGTCCCTACAGGGACAGCCAGCGGGATCAGCCCCAGCATTTT
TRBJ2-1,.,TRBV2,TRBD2,CASSEGPSGFPGDEQFF,TGTGCCAGCAGTGAAGGGCCTAGCGGGTTCCCAGGCGATGAGCAGTTCTTC
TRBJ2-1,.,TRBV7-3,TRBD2,CASSLRLAGGINNEQFF,TGTGCCAGCAGCTTAAGACTAGCGGGAGGGATTAACAATGAGCAGTTCTTC
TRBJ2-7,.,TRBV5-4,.,CASSPGGGTPLYEQYF,TGTGCCAGCAGCCCGGGGGGAGGGACACCCCTTTACGAGCAGTACTTC
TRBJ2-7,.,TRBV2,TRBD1,CASSSEGQGNYEQYF,TGTGCCAGCAGTTCTGAAGGACAGGGGAACTACGAGCAGTACTTC
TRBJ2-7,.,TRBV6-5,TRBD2,CASSSTGGSYEQYF,TGTGCCAGCAGTTCAACGGGGGGCTCCTACGAGCAGTACTTC
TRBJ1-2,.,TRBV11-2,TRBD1,CASSSWDRTMVTGYTF,TGTGCCAGCAGCTCGTGGGACAGGACGATGGTAACGGGCTACACCTTC
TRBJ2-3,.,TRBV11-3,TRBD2,CASSLEAGVADTQYF,TGTGCCAGCAGCTTAGAAGCGGGAGTGGCAGATACGCAGTATTTT
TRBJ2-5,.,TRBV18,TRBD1,CASTWTGGSETQYF,TGTGCCAGCACCTGGACAGGGGGCAGTGAGACCCAGTACTTC
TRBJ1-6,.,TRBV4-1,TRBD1,CASSQARDRGNSPLHF,TGCGCCAGCAGCCAAGCAAGGGACAGGGGAAATTCACCCCTCCACTTT
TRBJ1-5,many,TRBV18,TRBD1,CATQGQVNQPQHF,TGTGCCACCCAGGGACAGGTGAATCAGCCCCAGCATTTT
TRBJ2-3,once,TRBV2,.,CASNGGMGTQYF,TGTGCCAGCAACGGGGGAATGGGTACGCAGTATTTT
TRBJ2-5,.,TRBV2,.,CASGGTARETQYF,TGTGCCAGCGGGGGGACTGCCAGAGAGACCCAGTACTTC
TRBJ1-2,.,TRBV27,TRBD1,CASRTGGSGYTF,TGTGCCAGCAGAACAGGGGGCTCTGGCTACACCTTC
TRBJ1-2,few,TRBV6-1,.,CASSETQNGYGYTF,TGTGCCAGCAGTGAAACCCAAAACGGCTATGGCTACACCTTC
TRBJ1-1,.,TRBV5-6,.,CASSLSGIMNTEAFF,TGTGCCAGCAGCTTATCAGGGATTATGAACACTGAAGCTTTCTTT
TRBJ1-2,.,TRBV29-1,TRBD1,CSATGGLLNYGYTF,TGCAGCGCCACAGGGGGCCTTCTTAACTATGGCTACACCTTC
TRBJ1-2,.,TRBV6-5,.,CASSLGWGGYTF,TGTGCCAGCAGTCTCGGATGGGGCGGCTACACCTTC
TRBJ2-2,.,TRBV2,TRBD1,CASKNYRGDTGELFF,TGTGCCAGCAAGAACTACAGGGGAGACACCGGGGAGCTGTTTTTT
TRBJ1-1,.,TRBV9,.,CASSVGGPNTEAFF,TGTGCCAGCAGCGTGGGGGGACCGAACACTGAAGCTTTCTTT
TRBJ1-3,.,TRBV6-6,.,CASSYVFGNTIYF,TGTGCCAGCAGTTACGTCTTCGGAAACACCATATATTTT
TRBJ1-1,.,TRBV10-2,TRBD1,CASSESRGRGTSEAFF,TGCGCCAGCAGTGAGTCCCGCGGCAGGGGGACCTCTGAAGCTTTCTTT
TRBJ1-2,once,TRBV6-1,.,CASSDGGYGYTF,TGTGCCAGCAGTGACGGAGGCTATGGCTACACCTTC
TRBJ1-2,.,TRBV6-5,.,CASSHDNRGYTF,TGTGCCAGCAGCCATGACAATCGTGGCTACACCTTC
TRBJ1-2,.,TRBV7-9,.,CAGSDTSNYGYTF,TGTGCCGGCTCGGACACGTCTAACTATGGCTACACCTTC
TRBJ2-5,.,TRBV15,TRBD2,CATSKGLAGGNQETQYF,TGTGCCACCAGCAAGGGACTAGCGGGAGGAAACCAAGAGACCCAGTACTTC
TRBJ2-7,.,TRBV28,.,CASTPGPAYEQYF,TGTGCCAGCACCCCTGGGCCAGCCTACGAGCAGTACTTC
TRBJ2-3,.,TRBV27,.,CASSLISVVDTQYF,TGTGCCAGCAGTTTAATATCAGTGGTGGATACGCAGTATTTT
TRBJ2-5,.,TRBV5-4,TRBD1,CASSFRTGNQETQYF,TGTGCCAGCAGCTTTCGGACAGGGAACCAAGAGACCCAGTACTTC
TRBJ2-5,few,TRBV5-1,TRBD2,CASSPRGLAGDETQYF,TGCGCCAGCAGCCCAAGAGGACTAGCGGGGGATGAGACCCAGTACTTC
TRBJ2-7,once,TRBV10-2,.,CASIGGAYSYEQYF,TGCGCCAGCATAGGAGGGGCTTACTCCTACGAGCAGTACTTC
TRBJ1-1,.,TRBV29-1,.,CSALRGGTEAFF,TGCAGCGCTCTACGGGGGGGAACTGAAGCTTTCTTT
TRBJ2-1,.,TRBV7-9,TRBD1,CASSFPTGDLSSYNEQFF,TGTGCCAGCAGCTTCCCAACAGGGGACCTGAGCTCCTACAATGAGCAGTTCTTC
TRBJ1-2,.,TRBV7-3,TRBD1,CASSLTEGADYGYTF,TGTGCCAGCAGCTTAACGGAGGGGGCGGACTATGGCTACACCTTC
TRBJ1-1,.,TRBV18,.,CASSPGQMNTEAFF,TGTGCCAGCTCACCCGGACAGATGAACACTGAAGCTTTCTTT
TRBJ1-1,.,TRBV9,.,CASSAGMMNTEAFF,TGTGCCAGCAGCGCGGGGATGATGAACACTGAAGCTTTCTTT
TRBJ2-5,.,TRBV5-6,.,CASSLSAGWKTEETQYF,TGTGCCAGCAGCTTGTCCGCAGGGTGGAAGACAGAAGAGACCCAGTACTTC
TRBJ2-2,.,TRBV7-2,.,CASSLAASWGGELFF,TGTGCCAGCAGCTTAGCGGCTAGCTGGGGCGGGGAGCTGTTTTTT
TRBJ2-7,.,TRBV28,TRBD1,CASLTGGKFSYEQYF,TGTGCCAGCCTGACAGGGGGGAAGTTCAGCTACGAGCAGTACTTC
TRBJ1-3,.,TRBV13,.,CASSFGGNTIYF,TGTGCCAGCAGCTTTGGCGGAAACACCATATATTTT
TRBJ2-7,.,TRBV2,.,CASLDGALGGQYF,TGTGCCAGCCTCGACGGGGCCCTAGGGGGGCAGTACTTC
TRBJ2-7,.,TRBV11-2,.,CASSWGQTYEQYF,TGTGCCAGCAGCTGGGGGCAGACCTACGAGCAGTACTTC
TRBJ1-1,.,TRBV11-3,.,CASSSTGDTEAFF,TGTGCCAGCAGCTCTACGGGGGACACTGAAGCTTTCTTT
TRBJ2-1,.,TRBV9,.,CASSFRESGNEQFF,TGTGCCAGCAGCTTCCGGGAGAGTGGCAATGAGCAGTTCTTC
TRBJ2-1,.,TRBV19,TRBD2,CASSTGTSGRGGEQFF,TGTGCCAGTAGTACTGGGACTAGCGGGAGGGGTGGTGAGCAGTTCTTC
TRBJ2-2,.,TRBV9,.,CASSVGGNTGELFF,TGTGCCAGCAGCGTAGGCGGGAACACCGGGGAGCTGTTTTTT
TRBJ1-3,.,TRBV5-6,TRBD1,CASNLLGQDRTTIYF,TGTGCCAGCAACCTCCTCGGACAGGATCGTACCACCATATATTTT
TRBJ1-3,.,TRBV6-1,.,CASSESPIGGNTIYF,TGTGCCAGCAGTGAATCCCCCATCGGGGGAAACACCATATATTTT
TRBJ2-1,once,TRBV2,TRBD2,CASRTSGGLNNEQFF,TGTGCCAGCAGGACTAGCGGGGGCCTAAACAATGAGCAGTTCTTC
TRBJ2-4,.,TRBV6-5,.,CASSLGAKNIQYF,TGTGCCAGCTCACTAGGAGCCAAAAACATTCAGTACTTC
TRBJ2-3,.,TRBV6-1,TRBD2,CASSALGGGSGGFTDTQYF,TGTGCCAGCAGTGCCCTAGGGGGGGGTAGCGGGGGTTTCACAGATACGCAGTATTTT